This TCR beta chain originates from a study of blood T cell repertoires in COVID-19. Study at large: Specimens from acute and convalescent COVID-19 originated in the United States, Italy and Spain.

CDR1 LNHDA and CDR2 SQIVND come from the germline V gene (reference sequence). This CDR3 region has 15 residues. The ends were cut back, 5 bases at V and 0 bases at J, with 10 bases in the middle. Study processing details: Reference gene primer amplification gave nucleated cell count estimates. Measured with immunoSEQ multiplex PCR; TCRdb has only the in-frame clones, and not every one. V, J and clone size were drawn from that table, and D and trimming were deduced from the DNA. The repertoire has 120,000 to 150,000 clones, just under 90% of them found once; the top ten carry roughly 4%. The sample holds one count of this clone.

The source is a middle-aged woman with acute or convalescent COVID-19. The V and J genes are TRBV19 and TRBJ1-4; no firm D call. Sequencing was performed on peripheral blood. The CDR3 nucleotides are TGTGCCAGTAGTGCCACATCTGCAACTAATGAAAAACTGTTTTTT. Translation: CASSATSATNEKLFF.